Sequencing of this T cell receptor beta chain was carried out in a study of vaccination and CD4 T cells after COVID-19. About the research overall: Blood was drawn a median around 70 days post second dose, range 14 to 241.

The treatment was: approximately 9-day PBMC culture with coronavirus spike peptide pools or control peptides (ViraFEST assay). A remark on this clonotype: Its specificity is not known.

Cultured CD4+ T cell DNA underwent sequencing with the Oncomine TCR Beta short-read assay. TCRdb fed the PCR reads into MiXCR, producing one record per CDR3 protein. The table has some 19,000 distinct CDR3 sequences, 40% to 45% seen once. Germline loops: CDR1 LNHDA, CDR2 SQIVND (reference sequence). V lost 8 bases and J 4 bases, leaving 14 bases between the germline ends. The CDR3 spans 13 residues. The receptor comes from a human donor who had recovered from COVID-19. The sequencing sample was made of CD4+ T cells from blood, cultured in vitro. The chain links TRBV19 to TRBJ1-2; D unresolved. CDR3 in DNA: TGTGCCAGTGCCCAGGAGAGCGGCTATGGCTACACCTTC. Protein: CASAQESGYGYTF.